This TCR beta chain is drawn from a study of cytomegalovirus exposure and HLA in healthy donors. Regarding the study as a whole: The TCR clusters that emerged in the first cohort tended, a later analysis found, to co-occur in the roughly 130 validation repertoires. Specificity of a few CMV-associated chains for CMV antigens was verified in vitro. For cytomegalovirus status, the classifier reportedly gave diagnoses with high specificity and sensitivity.

The CDR3 is 15 residues long. The germline CDR1 and CDR2 sequences are SGHVS and FQNEAQ. V lost 4 bases and J 1 base, leaving 14 bases between the germline ends. Data came from immunoSEQ multiplex PCR; TCRdb stores just in-frame clones and leaves some out. This table has 150,000 to 180,000 clones, just over 85% appearing once. To note about this clone: What it recognizes is unknown.

The donors were members of the roughly 130-subject validation cohort (separate from the 666-subject first cohort). Sequencing was performed on PBMCs. The V call is TRBV7-8, the J call TRBJ2-7; D might be TRBD1 (6 bases). The TCR sequence derives from a human donor in good health. The CDR3 bases are TGTGCCAGCAGCTCCCGGCAACAGGGTTCCTACGAGCAGTACTTC. Protein sequence: CASSSRQQGSYEQYF.